Given below is one T cell receptor beta chain in context. The antigen it binds to is not known. Base qualities were left out, and no much larger clone turns up one base away. The entry originates in a study of identical twins (dated by TCRdb to between 2015 and 2016). Regarding the complete study: To test whether fetal clonotypes persist, the study used deep sequencing on TCR alpha and beta repertoires from monozygotic twins, unrelated adults of various ages, and cord blood. To rule out contamination, replicate twin experiments were performed at different times with different library preparation protocols. Findings and caveats that apply to the study as a whole: Zero-insertion analyses could be partly confounded by invariant T cells such as MAIT and iNKT, though diverse VJ usage argued against such confounding for most clonotypes. The excess sharing between twins in beta out-of-frame sequences was weaker because fewer shared sequences reduced the signal-to-noise ratio. Conclusions relied on cross-sectional statistical analysis, since the same donors could not be followed over many years. Out-of-frame TCR alpha sharing in monozygotic twins was systematically underestimated by recombination models, whereas sharing between unrelated individuals was in agreement with the recombination models. Fewer insertions were carried by abundant cord blood beta clonotypes; a weaker similar trend was observed in young adult naive repertoires, while no such trend was observed in memory repertoires. Compared with coincidental sharing between unrelated individuals, out-of-frame TCR alpha sequences shared between twins had an excess of sequences with low generation probability.

Every donor was a healthy Caucasian. The twin cohort consisted of three pairs of female monozygotic twins, all aged about 18 to 30 years. RNA for TCR libraries was isolated from peripheral blood mononuclear cells. The library was produced with 5' RACE. The reads were generated on an Illumina HiSeq 2000. Template switching introduced a universal primer binding site; the final cDNA contained a unique molecular identifier, enabling accurate counting of TCR cDNA molecules. First-strand cDNA for TCR alpha and beta chains was synthesized from specific primers in the conserved constant-segment region. To control for contamination, every cDNA library carried two barcodes: a SMART-Mk sample barcode plus Illumina barcodes. TruSeq adapter sequences along with Illumina sample barcodes were introduced in two successive PCR steps. The Illumina HiSeq platform was used with custom primers to sequence TCR alpha and beta cDNA libraries. Regarding the original processing steps: MiGEC processed the raw reads to extract unique molecular identifiers, while MiXCR was used to determine the CDR3 positions. For each individual, recombination models were inferred using an EM algorithm with the repgenHMM and IGoR tools. Shared clonotype analysis was performed with the tcR package in R, normalizing sharing by the product of cloneset sizes. Out-of-frame nonproductive sequences were analyzed to study raw recombination free of thymic and clonal selection effects. TCRdb applied fastp at Q25 and MiXCR to the public reads, then kept only in-frame beta chains. A single entry per CDR3 protein holds the most common genes and DNA from its merged rows. TCRdb's processing, not the authors' own work, is the source of the V and J calls. The sample table records over 550,000 distinct CDR3 sequences; under 8.5% of these occur just once. The top ten clonotypes cover 1.5% to 2% of the sample.

From V the trimming removes 3 bases and from J it removes 4 bases, while the gene matches leave 9 bases of the junction unaccounted for. CDR1 and CDR2 are read off the germline V gene as SGHVS and FQNEAQ. The CDR3 covers 16 residues, taking in both the cysteine and the phenylalanine. This entry keeps only the CDR3 DNA: 48 bases, framed from base 1. The sample was also reused in another study, on yellow fever vaccine responses in identical twins. The other study reports the following: The T cell response to vaccination in identical twins was reported by the authors to appear partly convergent and partly personalized. In the study, vaccine-responding T cell clones were precisely tracked in identical twins.

Recombination linked TRBV7-8 to TRBJ2-3; 8 central bases correspond to TRBD2. This clonotype was obtained from a woman aged 18-29 years in good health. Sequenced: PBMCs. The DNA reads TGTGCCAGCAGCTTGAGCGGGAGAGGTTCCCCAGATACGCAGTATTTT. This codes for CASSLSGRGSPDTQYF.